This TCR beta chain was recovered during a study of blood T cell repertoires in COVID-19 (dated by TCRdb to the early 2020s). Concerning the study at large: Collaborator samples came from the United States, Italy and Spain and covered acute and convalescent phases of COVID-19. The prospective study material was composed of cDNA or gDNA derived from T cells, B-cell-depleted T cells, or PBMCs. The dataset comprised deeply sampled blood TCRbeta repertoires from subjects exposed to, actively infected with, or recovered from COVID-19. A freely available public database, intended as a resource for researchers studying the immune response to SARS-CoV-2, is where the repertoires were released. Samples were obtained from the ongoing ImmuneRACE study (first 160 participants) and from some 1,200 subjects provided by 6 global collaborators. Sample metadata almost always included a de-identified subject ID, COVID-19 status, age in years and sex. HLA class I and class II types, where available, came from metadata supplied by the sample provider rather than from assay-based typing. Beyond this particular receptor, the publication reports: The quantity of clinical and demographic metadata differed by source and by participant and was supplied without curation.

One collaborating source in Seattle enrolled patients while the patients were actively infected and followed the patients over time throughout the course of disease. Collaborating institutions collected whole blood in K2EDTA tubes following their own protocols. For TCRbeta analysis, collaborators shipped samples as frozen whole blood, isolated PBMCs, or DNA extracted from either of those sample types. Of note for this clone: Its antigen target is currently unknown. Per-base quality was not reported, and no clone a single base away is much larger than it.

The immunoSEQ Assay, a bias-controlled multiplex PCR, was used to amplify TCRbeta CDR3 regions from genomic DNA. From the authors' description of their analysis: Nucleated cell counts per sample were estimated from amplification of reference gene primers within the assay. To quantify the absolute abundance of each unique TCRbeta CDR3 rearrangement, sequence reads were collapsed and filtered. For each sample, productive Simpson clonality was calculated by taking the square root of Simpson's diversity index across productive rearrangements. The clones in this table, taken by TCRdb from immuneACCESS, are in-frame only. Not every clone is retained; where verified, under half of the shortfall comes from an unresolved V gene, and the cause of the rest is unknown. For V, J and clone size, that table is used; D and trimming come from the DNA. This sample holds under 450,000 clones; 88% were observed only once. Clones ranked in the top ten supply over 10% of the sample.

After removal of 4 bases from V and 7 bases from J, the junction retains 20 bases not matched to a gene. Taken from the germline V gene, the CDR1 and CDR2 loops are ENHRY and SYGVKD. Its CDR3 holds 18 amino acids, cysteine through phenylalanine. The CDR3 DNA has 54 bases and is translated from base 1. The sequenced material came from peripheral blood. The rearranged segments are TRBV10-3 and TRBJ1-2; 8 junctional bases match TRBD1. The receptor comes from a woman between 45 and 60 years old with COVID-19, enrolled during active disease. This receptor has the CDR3 CAISGEWTGFTAGRGYTF. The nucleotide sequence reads TGTGCCATCAGTGGGGAATGGACAGGGTTTACTGCGGGGCGTGGCTACACCTTC.